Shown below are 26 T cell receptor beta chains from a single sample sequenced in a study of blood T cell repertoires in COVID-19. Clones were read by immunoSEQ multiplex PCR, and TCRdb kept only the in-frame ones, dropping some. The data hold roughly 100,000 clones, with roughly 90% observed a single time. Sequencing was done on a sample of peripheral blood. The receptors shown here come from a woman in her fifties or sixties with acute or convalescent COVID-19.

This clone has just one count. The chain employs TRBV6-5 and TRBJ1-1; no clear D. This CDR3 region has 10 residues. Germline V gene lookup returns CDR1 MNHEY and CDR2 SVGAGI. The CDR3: CFSSGTEAFF. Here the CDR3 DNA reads TGTTTTAGTTCGGGCACTGAAGCTTTCTTT.

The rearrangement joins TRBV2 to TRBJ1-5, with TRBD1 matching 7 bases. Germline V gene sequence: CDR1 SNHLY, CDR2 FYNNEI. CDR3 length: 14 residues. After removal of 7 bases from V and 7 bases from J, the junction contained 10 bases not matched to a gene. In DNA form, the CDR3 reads TGTGCCAGCAATTGGGTCAGGGGGAGCCAGCCCCAGCATTTT. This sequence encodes CASNWVRGSQPQHF.

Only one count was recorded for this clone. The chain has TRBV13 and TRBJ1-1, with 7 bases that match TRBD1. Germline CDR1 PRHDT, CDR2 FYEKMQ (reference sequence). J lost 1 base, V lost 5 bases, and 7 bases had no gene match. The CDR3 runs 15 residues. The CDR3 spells CASSVRTGKNTEAFF. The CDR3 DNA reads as TGTGCCAGCAGCGTAAGGACAGGCAAGAACACTGAAGCTTTCTTT. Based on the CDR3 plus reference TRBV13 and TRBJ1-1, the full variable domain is AAGVIQSPRHLIKEKRETATLKCYPIPRHDTVYWYQQGPGQDPQFLISFYEKMQSDKGSIPDRFSAQQFSDYHSELNMSSLELGDSALYFCASSVRTGKNTEAFFGQGTRLTVV.

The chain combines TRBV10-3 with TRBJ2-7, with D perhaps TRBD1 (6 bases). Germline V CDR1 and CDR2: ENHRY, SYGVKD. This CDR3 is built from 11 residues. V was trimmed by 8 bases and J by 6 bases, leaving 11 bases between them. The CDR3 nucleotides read TGTGCCATCTCACTAGGGGGCGAGCAGTACTTC. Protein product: CAISLGGEQYF.

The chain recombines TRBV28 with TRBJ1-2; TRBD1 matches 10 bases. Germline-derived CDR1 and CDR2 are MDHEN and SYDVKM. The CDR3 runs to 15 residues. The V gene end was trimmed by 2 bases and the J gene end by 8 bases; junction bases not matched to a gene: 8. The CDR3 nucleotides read TGTGCCAGCAGTTTAGAGGACAGGGGGTATTTGGGCTACACCTTC. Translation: CASSLEDRGYLGYTF.

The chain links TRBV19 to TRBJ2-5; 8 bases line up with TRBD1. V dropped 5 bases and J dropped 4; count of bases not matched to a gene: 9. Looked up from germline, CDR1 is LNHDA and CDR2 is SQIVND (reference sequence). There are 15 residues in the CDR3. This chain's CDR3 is CASSPGGAGIETQYF. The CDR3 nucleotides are TGTGCCAGTAGTCCAGGGGGCGCGGGTATAGAGACCCAGTACTTC. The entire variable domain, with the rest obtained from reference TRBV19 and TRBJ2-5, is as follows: DGGITQSPKYLFRKEGQNVTLSCEQNLNHDAMYWYRQDPGQGLRLIYYSQIVNDFQKGDIAEGYSVSREKKESFPLTVTSAQKNPTAFYLCASSPGGAGIETQYFGPGTRLLVL.

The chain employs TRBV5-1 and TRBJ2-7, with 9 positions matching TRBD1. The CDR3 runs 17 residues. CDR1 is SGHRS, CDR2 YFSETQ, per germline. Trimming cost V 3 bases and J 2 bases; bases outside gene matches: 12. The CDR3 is CASSSGTGRLPPYEQYF. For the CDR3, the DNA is TGCGCCAGCAGCTCGGGGACAGGGAGACTACCCCCCTACGAGCAGTACTTC.

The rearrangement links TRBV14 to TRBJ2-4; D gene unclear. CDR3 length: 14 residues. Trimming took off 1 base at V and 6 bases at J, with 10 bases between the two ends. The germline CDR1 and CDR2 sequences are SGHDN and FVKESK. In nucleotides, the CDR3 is TGTGCCAGCAGCCAAGCGATGGAGAGAAACATTCAGTACTTC. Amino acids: CASSQAMERNIQYF.

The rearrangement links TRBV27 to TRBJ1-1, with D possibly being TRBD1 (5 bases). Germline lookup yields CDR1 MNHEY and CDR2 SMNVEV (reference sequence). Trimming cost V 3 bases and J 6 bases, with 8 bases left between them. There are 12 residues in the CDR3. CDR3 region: CASSFLGAEAFF. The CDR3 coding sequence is TGTGCCAGCAGTTTCTTAGGGGCTGAAGCTTTCTTT.

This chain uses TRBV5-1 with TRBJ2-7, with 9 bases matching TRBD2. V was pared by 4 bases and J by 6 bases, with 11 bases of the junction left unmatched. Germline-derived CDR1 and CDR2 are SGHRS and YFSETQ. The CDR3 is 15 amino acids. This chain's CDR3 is CASSTGGLAGGEQYF. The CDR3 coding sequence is TGCGCCAGCAGCACGGGGGGACTAGCTGGAGGCGAGCAGTACTTC. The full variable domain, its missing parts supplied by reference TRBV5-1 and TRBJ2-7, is KAGVTQTPRYLIKTRGQQVTLSCSPISGHRSVSWYQQTPGQGLQFLFEYFSETQRNKGNFPGRFSGRQFSNSRSEMNVSTLELGDSALYLCASSTGGLAGGEQYFGPGTRLTVT.

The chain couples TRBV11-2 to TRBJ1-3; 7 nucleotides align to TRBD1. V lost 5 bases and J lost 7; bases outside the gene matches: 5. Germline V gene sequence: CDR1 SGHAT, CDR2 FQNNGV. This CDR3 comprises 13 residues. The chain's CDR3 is CASSLDRANTIYF. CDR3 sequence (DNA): TGTGCCAGCAGCCTTGACAGGGCGAACACCATATATTTT.

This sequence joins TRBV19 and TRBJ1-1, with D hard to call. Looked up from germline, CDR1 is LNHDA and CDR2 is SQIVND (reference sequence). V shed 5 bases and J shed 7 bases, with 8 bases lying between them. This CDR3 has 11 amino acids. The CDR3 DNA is TGTGCCAGTAGTTTACTATATGAAGCTTTCTTT. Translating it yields CASSLLYEAFF.

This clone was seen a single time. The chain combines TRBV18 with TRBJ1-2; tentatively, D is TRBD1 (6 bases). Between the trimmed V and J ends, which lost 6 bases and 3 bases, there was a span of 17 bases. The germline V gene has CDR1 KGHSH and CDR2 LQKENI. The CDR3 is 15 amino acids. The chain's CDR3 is CASSSGQGTHYGYTF. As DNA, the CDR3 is TGTGCCAGCTCCTCGGGACAAGGCACTCACTATGGCTACACCTTC.

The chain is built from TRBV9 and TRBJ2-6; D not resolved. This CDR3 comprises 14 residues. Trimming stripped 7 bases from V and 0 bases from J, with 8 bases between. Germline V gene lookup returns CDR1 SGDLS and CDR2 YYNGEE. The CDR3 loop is CASGQSSGANVLTF. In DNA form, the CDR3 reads TGTGCCAGCGGCCAAAGCTCTGGGGCCAACGTCCTGACTTTC. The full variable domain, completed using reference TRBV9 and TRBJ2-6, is DSGVTQTPKHLITATGQRVTLRCSPRSGDLSVYWYQQSLDQGLQFLIQYYNGEERAKGNILERFSAQQFPDLHSELNLSSLELGDSALYFCASGQSSGANVLTFGAGSRLTVL.

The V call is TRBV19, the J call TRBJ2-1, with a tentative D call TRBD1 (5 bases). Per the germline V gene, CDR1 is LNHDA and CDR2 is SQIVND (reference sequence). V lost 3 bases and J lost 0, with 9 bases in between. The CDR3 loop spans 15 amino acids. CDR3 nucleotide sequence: TGTGCCAGTAGTATCACGACAGACTCCTACAATGAGCAGTTCTTC. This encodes CASSITTDSYNEQFF.

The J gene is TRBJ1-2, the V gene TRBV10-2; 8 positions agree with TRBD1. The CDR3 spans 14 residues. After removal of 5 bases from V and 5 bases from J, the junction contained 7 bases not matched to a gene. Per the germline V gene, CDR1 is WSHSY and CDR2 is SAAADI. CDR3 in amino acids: CASSPQGANYGYTF. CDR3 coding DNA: TGCGCCAGCAGTCCGCAGGGGGCGAATTATGGCTACACCTTC.

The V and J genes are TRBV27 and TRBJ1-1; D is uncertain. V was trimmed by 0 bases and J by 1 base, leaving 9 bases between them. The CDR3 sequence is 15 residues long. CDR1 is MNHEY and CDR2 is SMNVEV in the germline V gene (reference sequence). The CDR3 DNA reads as TGTGCCAGCAGTTTATCGGCAATTGAGAACACTGAAGCTTTCTTT. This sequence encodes CASSLSAIENTEAFF.

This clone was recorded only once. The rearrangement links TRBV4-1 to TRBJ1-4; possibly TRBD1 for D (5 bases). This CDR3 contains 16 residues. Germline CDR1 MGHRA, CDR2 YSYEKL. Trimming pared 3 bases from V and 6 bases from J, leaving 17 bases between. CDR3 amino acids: CASSQISTQVDEKLFF. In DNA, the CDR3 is TGCGCCAGCAGCCAGATTTCTACACAGGTTGATGAAAAACTGTTTTTT.

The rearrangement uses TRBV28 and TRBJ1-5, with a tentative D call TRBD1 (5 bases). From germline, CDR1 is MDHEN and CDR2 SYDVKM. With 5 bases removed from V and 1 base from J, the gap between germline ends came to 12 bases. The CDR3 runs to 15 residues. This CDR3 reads CASSRWRQSNQPQHF. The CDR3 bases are TGTGCCAGCAGTCGCTGGCGACAGAGCAATCAGCCCCAGCATTTT.

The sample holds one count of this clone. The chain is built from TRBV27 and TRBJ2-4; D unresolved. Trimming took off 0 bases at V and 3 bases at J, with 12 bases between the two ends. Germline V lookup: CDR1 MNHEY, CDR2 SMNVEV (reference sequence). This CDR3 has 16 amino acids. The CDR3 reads CASSLSWALGKNIQYF. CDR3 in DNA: TGTGCCAGCAGTTTATCGTGGGCGTTGGGCAAAAACATTCAGTACTTC.

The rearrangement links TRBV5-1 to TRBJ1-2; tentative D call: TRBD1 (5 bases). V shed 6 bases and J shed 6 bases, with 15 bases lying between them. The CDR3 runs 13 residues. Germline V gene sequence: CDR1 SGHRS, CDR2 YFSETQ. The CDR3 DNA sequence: TGCGCCAGCACAAACCCAGGGAAAGATGGCTACACCTTC. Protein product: CASTNPGKDGYTF.

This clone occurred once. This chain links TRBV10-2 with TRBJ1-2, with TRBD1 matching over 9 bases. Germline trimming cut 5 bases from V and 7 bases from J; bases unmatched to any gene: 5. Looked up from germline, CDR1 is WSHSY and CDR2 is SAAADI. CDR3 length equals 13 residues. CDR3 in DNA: TGCGCCAGCAGTTCACAGGGGGCCAGTGGCTACACCTTC. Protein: CASSSQGASGYTF.

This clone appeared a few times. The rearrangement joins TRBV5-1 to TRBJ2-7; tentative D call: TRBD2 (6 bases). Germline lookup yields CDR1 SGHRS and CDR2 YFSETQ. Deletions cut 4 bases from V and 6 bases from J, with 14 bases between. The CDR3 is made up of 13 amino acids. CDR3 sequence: CASSPSGVGEQYV. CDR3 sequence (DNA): TGCGCCAGCAGCCCATCGGGGGTCGGCGAGCAGTACGTC.

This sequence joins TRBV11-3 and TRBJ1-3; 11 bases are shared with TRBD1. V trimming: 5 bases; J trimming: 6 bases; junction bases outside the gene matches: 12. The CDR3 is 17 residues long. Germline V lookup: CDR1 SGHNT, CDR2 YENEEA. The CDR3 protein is CASSPGTGGTFENTIYF. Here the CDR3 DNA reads TGTGCCAGCAGCCCCGGGACAGGGGGGACTTTCGAAAACACCATATATTTT.

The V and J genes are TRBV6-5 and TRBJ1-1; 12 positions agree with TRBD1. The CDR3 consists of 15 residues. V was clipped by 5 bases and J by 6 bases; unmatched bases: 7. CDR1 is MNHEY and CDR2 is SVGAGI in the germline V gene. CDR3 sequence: CASSRGTGGWAEAFF. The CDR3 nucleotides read TGTGCCAGCAGTCGTGGGACAGGGGGCTGGGCTGAAGCTTTCTTT.

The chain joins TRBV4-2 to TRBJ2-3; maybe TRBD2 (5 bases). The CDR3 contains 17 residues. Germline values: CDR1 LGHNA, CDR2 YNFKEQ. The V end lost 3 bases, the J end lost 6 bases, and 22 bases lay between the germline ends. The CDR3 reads CASSHQRGSSFLDTQYF. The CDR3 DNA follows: TGTGCCAGCAGCCATCAGCGAGGGAGTTCTTTTCTTGATACGCAGTATTTT.